A single T cell receptor beta chain is shown here with its context. The data belong to a study of cytomegalovirus exposure and HLA in healthy donors. Clones were sequenced by immunoSEQ multiplex PCR, and TCRdb holds only the in-frame ones, with some missing. The data contain some 130,000 clones, approximately 82% of them singletons. The germline V gene encodes CDR1 SGHDN and CDR2 FVKESK. V trimming: 6 bases; J trimming: 4 bases; junction bases outside the gene matches: 5. This CDR3 comprises 16 residues. This TCR was sampled from a man aged 25-45 years in good health and CMV-seropositive. Material for sequencing was PBMCs. This chain joins TRBV14 and TRBJ2-2, with 13 bases identical to TRBD2. The DNA of the CDR3 is TGTGCCAGCAGTCCCGGGACTAGCGGGGTCACCGGGGAGCTGTTTTTT. Translating it yields CASSPGTSGVTGELFF.